The clone carrying this TCR beta chain was observed a single time. The data were taken from a study of control samples from healthy donors and cancer patients. The CDR3 contains 16 residues. Produced via immunoSEQ multiplex PCR; TCRdb's table is partial and in-frame only. The sample carries around 51,000 clones, 80% recorded once. This chain joins TRBV21-1 and TRBJ2-7; the table calls TRBD2, which could not be checked here. TRBV21-1 is labeled a pseudogene. The receptor comes from a man between 65 and 79 years old in good health. The sample taken for sequencing was blood. Here the CDR3 reads CASSSGMRREGYEQYF. The CDR3 DNA reads TGTGCCAGCAGCAGTGGGATGCGGAGGGAGGGCTACGAGCAGTACTTC.